A single sample gave rise to the 5 T cell receptor beta chains below, sequenced in a study of a mutant IDH1 vaccine in newly diagnosed glioma. No cognate antigen is known for these TCRs. Some clones are missing from TCRdb's copy, which holds only in-frame ones; the method was immunoSEQ multiplex PCR. Among some 66,000 clones listed, around 84% were seen once. Time point defined: week 35, safety follow-up. In every dose of vaccine, 300 ug of mutant IDH1 20-mer peptide was given alongside topical imiquimod. The material sequenced was PBMCs, taken from a glioma patient whose treatment included an IDH1 peptide vaccine. The receptors originated from a man younger than 45 with glioma.

DNA of the CDR3: TGTGCCAGTAGCGGCCCGGGACAGGGGGCTCATGGCTACACCTTC. This codes for CASSGPGQGAHGYTF. This chain uses TRBV19 with TRBJ1-2, with TRBD1 matching 12 bases. The CDR3 consists of 15 residues. Losses at the gene ends were 6 bases for V and 6 bases for J; bases not matched to a gene: 8. Germline lookup yields CDR1 LNHDA and CDR2 SQIVND (reference sequence). Filled out from reference TRBV19 and TRBJ1-2, the complete variable domain reads DGGITQSPKYLFRKEGQNVTLSCEQNLNHDAMYWYRQDPGQGLRLIYYSQIVNDFQKGDIAEGYSVSREKKESFPLTVTSAQKNPTAFYLCASSGPGQGAHGYTFGSGTRLTVV.

This chain uses TRBV4-1 with TRBJ2-3; 8 nucleotides align to TRBD2. Germline loops: CDR1 MGHRA, CDR2 YSYEKL. V dropped 0 bases and J dropped 5; count of bases not matched to a gene: 1. The CDR3 extends over 14 amino acids. The CDR3 region is CASSQDRGGDTQYF. The CDR3 coding sequence is TGCGCCAGCAGCCAAGATCGGGGGGGAGATACGCAGTATTTT.

The chain employs TRBV7-9 and TRBJ2-7; no reliable D call. Trimming pared 4 bases from V and 0 bases from J, leaving 10 bases between. Germline CDR1 SEHNR, CDR2 FQNEAQ (reference sequence). The CDR3 is 14 amino acids. The CDR3 loop reads CASSWAASSYEQYF. Here the CDR3 DNA reads TGTGCCAGCAGCTGGGCGGCGAGCTCCTACGAGCAGTACTTC.

This chain links TRBV5-4 with TRBJ2-1; TRBD2 agrees at 10 bases. This CDR3 has 15 residues. V was clipped by 0 bases and J by 12 bases; unmatched bases: 9. Germline CDR1 reads SGHNT; CDR2 reads YYREEE (reference sequence). CDR3 region: CASSLVAGGPLGQFF. As DNA, the CDR3 is TGTGCCAGCAGCTTGGTAGCGGGGGGCCCCCTTGGGCAGTTCTTC.

To note about this clone: The same CDR3 can be traced to other DNA sequences in this sample. This rearrangement joins TRBV5-1 to TRBJ1-2, with 9 bases fitting TRBD1. The germline V gene encodes CDR1 SGHRS and CDR2 YFSETQ. CDR3 length: 15 amino acids. Trimming took 4 bases from V and 2 from J; bases not matched to a gene: 6. The CDR3 sequence is CASSPRTGENYGYTF. Written as DNA, the CDR3 is TGCGCCAGCAGCCCACGGACAGGGGAAAACTATGGCTACACCTTC.